This T cell receptor beta chain originates from a study of spatial heterogeneity in lung cancer (dated by TCRdb to the late 2010s). For context, the study as a whole: Beta-chain transcripts were consistently detected in greater numbers than alpha-chain transcripts, which likely reflected higher beta-chain transcript abundance. Nonsynonymous mutation counts, determined by whole-exome sequencing of tumor tissue, were related to TCR repertoire features. Both alpha and beta chains were TCR-sequenced in hundreds of tumor regions, some 64 matched nontumor lung samples and 55 to 60 PBMC samples obtained at surgery. In non-small cell lung cancer, the study made a quantitative comparison of TCR alpha and beta repertoires among multiple tumor regions, matched nontumor lung and blood. In the raw uncorrected reads, each unique combination of TCR and UMI appeared more than ten times on average. Here is what the overall study found, with its caveats: Additional single-cell paired TCR alpha and beta sequencing was considered necessary to confirm, at a functional level, the hypothesis that regional TCRs recognize regional mutations.

The time point label, read with the paper, signifies: sample taken at primary tumor resection. Samples were obtained from 72 patients with early-stage, untreated non-small cell lung cancer from the lung TRACERx cohort. TCR sequencing used whole RNA extracted from tumor and nontumor lung tissue, or from cryopreserved PBMC samples, without cell sorting. Only patients for whom sufficient RNA was available from at least two tumor regions were selected for TCR sequencing. A lung pathologist reviewed the tumor and adjacent nontumor lung specimens before the specimens were selected. Libraries came from 5' RACE. The sequencer was a NextSeq 500. To allow correction of PCR and sequencing errors, the TCR library protocol tagged every TCR cDNA molecule with a unique molecular identifier. Per the authors' processing: Decombinator tools were used for TCR identification, UMI-based error correction and CDR3 extraction. Expanded TCRs were defined as those above a frequency of 2 per 1,000, corresponding to the top 1% of the tumor frequency distribution. Rényi diversity was computed with the R vegan package after subsampling each repertoire 100 times to 5,000 TCRs. CDR3 similarity networks were built from amino acid triplet string-kernel similarity, connecting CDR3s with pairwise similarity above 0.82. TCRdb trimmed the raw reads at Q25, called clones with MiXCR and kept productive beta chains. All rows with the same CDR3 protein become a single entry with the most common DNA and genes. The V and J calls and clone size come from TCRdb's table, not from the authors' own analysis. The sample includes 7,000 to 10,000 distinct CDR3 sequences, with 15% to 19% observed a single time. The ten biggest clones cover roughly 15% of the sample.

About this clonotype itself: What antigen it recognizes has not been identified. Nothing much larger sits one base from this clone, and base qualities are not available.

At the junction V is shortened by 5 bases and J by 6 bases, with 16 bases in between. From its cysteine to its phenylalanine, the CDR3 spans 15 amino acids. Only CDR3 DNA is held: 45 bases, read in frame from base 1. The source is a male donor with early-stage non-small cell lung cancer. The input for sequencing was normal lung tissue next to the tumor, taken at surgery. The chain couples TRBV12-3 or TRBV12-4 to TRBJ2-2; a tentative D call is TRBD1 (7 bases match). At the DNA level, the sequence is TGTGCCAGCAGTCTCGGAGGGGGCGAGGCCGGGGAGCTGTTTTTT. Its amino acids are CASSLGGGEAGELFF.